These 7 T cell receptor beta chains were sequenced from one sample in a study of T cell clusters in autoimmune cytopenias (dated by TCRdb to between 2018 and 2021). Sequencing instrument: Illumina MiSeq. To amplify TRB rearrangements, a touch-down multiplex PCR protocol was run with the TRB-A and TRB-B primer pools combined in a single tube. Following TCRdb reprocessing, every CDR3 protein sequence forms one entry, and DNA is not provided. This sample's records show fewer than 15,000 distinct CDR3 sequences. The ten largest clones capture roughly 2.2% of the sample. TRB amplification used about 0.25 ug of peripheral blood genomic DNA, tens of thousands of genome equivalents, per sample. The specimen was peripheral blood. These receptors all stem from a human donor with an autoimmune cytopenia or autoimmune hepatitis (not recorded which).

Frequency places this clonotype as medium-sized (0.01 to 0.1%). The CDR3 sequence: CASSLSAWETQYF. The rearrangement joins TRBV27 to TRBJ2-5. The CDR3 runs 13 residues. From germline, CDR1 is MNHEY and CDR2 SMNVEV (reference sequence).

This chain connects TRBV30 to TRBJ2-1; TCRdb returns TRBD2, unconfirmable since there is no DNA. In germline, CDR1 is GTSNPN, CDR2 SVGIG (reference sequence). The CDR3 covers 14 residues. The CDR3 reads CAWSGGVFYNEQFF.

CDR3: CASSPRSQDNEQFF. This rearrangement joins TRBV5-1 to TRBJ2-1. This CDR3 region has 14 residues. Per the germline V gene, CDR1 is SGHRS and CDR2 is YFSETQ.

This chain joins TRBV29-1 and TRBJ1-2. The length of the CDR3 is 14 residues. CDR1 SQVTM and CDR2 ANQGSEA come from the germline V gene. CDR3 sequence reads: CSVVRTDGYYGYTF.

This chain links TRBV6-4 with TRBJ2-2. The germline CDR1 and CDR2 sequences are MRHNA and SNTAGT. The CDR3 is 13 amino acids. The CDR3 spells CASSEGYTGELFF.

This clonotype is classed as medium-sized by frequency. CDR3 loop: CAWSSAGIWEKLFF. The J gene is TRBJ1-4, the V gene TRBV30. The CDR3 runs 14 residues. In germline, CDR1 is GTSNPN, CDR2 SVGIG (reference sequence).

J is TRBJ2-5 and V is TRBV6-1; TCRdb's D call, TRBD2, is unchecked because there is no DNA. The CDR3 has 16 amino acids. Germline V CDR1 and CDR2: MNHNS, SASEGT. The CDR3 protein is CASSEQGLEYQETQYF.